The rows below give T cell receptor beta chains drawn from one sample of a study of technical replicates of blood from a handful of donors. Sequencing was performed with immunoSEQ multiplex PCR; in TCRdb, only in-frame clones are kept and a portion is missing. The sample contains more than 95,000 clones, about 95% of which appear only once. The material sequenced was T cells isolated from PBMCs. Source of these receptors: a human donor in good health. Both conserved end residues are trimmed from each CDR3.

V: TRBV6-4
J: TRBJ1-1
CDR3: ASSAGTGGFGAF

V: TRBV10-3
J: TRBJ1-2
CDR3: AMNTDGDTFTESYGYT

V: TRBV4-1
J: TRBJ1-5
CDR3: ASSHPVGNQPQH

V: TRBV4-1
J: TRBJ2-7
CDR3: ASSQSPSGKGEQY

V: TRBV28
J: TRBJ2-7
CDR3: ASSLTGVGEQY

V: TRBV2
J: TRBJ1-1
CDR3: ASSPVGRSGEAF

V: TRBV28
J: TRBJ1-4
CDR3: ASSLSGSGKLF

V: TRBV19
J: TRBJ2-2
CDR3: ASTARTGDTGELF

V: TRBV5-5
J: TRBJ2-1
CDR3: ASGREGVEQF

V: TRBV6-5
J: TRBJ1-2
CDR3: ASSYTGTGRYGYT

V: TRBV18
J: TRBJ2-2
CDR3: ASSPGWTSGSGELF

V: TRBV5-4
J: TRBJ2-3
CDR3: ASSATSGSTDTQY

V: TRBV4-1
J: TRBJ2-1
CDR3: ASSLKTASGTYNEQF

V: TRBV27
J: TRBJ2-5
CDR3: ASSYTNLETQY

V: TRBV13
J: TRBJ2-1
CDR3: ASSHSLAGGSYNEQF

V: TRBV23-1
J: TRBJ1-6
CDR3: ASSQSLPTGFGGIYNSPLH

V: TRBV11-3
J: TRBJ2-5
CDR3: ASSPARDLPTQY